The entry that follows covers one T cell receptor beta chain sequence. The target antigen is unknown. Peripheral blood genomic DNA, not sorted cells or RNA, was the template. V was clipped by 1 base and J by 6 bases, with 10 bases between them. This CDR3 spans 13 amino acids. The source of the sample is a study of T cell repertoires in aging, cancer and after chemotherapy. Study as a whole: Clear clonal overlap appeared across healthy donor samples taken over several months to years.

Multiplex touch-down PCR with TRB-A/B primers amplified rearranged V-D-J TRB sequences. TCRdb itself ran the multiplex PCR reads through MiXCR, one entry per CDR3 protein. Of 9,000 to 10,000 distinct CDR3 sequences in the sample, around a quarter were seen once. Study-level findings and limits: Immunological memory after chemotherapy cannot be judged from the repertoire data. Compared with age-matched healthy donors, untreated hematological or solid cancer patients showed higher blood TCR clonality.

The gene calls are TRBV12-3 or TRBV12-4 and TRBJ2-7; tentative D call: TRBD1 (5 bases). This clonotype originated in a human donor in good health. Material for sequencing was blood. CDR3 nucleotides: TGTGCCAGCAGTTTAGGGGTCAGGGCCGAGCAGTACTTC. Amino acid sequence: CASSLGVRAEQYF.